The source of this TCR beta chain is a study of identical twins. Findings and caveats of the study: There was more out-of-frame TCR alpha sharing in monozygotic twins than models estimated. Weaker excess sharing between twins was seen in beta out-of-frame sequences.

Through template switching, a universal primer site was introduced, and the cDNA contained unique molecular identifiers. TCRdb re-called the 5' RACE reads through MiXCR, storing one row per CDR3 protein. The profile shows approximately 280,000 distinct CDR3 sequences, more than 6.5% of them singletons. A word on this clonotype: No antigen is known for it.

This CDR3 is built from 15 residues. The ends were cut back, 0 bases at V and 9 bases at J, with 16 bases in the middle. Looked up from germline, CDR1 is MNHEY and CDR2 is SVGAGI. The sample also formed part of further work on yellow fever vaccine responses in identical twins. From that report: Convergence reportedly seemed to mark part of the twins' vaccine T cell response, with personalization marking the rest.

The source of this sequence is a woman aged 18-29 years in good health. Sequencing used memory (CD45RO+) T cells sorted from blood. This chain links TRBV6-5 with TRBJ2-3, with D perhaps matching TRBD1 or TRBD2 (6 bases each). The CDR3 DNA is TGTGCCAGCAGTTACTCCCGACAGTCGGGGGCCACGCAGTATTTT. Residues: CASSYSRQSGATQYF.